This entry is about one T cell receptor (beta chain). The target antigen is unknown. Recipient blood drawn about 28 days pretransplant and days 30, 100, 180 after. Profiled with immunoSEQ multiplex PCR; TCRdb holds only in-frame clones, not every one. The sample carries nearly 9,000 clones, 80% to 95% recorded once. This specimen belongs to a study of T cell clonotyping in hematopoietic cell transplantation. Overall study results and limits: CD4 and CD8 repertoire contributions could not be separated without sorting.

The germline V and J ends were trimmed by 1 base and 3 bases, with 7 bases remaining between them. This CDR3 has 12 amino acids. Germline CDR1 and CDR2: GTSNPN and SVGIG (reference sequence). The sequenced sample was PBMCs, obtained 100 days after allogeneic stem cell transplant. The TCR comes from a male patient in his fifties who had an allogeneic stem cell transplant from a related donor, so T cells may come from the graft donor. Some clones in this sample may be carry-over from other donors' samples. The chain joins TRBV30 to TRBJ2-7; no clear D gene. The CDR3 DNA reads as TGTGCCTGGAGTGACTCCAGCTACGAGCAGTACTTC. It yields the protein CAWSDSSYEQYF.